This TCR beta chain was observed in a study of memory CD4+ T cells and cytomegalovirus serostatus. Whole-study context: Of the healthy Belgian adults, fewer than 10 were CMV seropositive and about 24 seronegative. Points from the study as a whole: Each of 65 to 75 CMV-associated TCRbeta sequences occurred in one to five individuals. Median bootstrapped AUC for CMV status was about 0.96 originally, about 0.9 US-trained.

Method: immunoSEQ multiplex PCR; TCRdb's copy keeps in-frame clones and lacks some. Counted here are about 39,000 clones, roughly 80% occurring once; the ten biggest clones make up approximately 0.78%. A remark on this clone: Its antigen is currently unknown.

The sort gate was single viable CD3+CD4+CD8-CD45RO+ cells for memory CD4+ T cells. Trimming at V came to 3 bases and at J to 7 bases, leaving 14 bases not matched to a gene. Germline V gives CDR1 MGHRA, CDR2 YSYEKL. The CDR3 length is 16 residues. The chain couples TRBV4-1 to TRBJ1-2, with 7 bases matching TRBD1. The sample comprised memory CD4+ T cells from blood. The TCR sequence derives from an adult in good health and CMV-seronegative. The CDR3: CASSHPLIRTGRGYTF. The CDR3 nucleotides are TGCGCCAGCAGCCACCCACTTATACGGACAGGACGTGGCTACACCTTC.